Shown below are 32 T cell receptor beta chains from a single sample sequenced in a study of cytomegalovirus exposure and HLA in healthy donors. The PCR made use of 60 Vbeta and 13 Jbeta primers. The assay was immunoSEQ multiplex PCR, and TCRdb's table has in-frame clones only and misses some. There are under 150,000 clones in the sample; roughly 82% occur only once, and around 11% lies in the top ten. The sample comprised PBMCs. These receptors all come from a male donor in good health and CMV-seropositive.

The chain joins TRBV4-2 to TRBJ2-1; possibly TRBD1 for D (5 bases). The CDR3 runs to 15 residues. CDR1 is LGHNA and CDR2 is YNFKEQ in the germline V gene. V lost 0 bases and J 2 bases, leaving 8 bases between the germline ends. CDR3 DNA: TGTGCCAGCAGCCAAGAAGTGACAGCCTACAATGAGCAGTTCTTC. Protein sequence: CASSQEVTAYNEQFF.

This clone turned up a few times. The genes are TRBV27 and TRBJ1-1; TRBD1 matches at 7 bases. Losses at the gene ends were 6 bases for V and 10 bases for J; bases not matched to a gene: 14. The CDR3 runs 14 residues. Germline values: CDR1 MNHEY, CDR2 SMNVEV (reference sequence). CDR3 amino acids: CASRPGQSWAGAFF. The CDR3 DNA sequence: TGTGCCAGCAGGCCGGGACAGAGTTGGGCTGGAGCTTTCTTT.

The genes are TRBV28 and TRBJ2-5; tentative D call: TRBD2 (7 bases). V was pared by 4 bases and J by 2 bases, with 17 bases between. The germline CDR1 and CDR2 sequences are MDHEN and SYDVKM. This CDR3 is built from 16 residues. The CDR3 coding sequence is TGTGCCAGCAGTTATGGGAGGGGACACCAACAAGAGACCCAGTACTTC. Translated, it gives CASSYGRGHQQETQYF.

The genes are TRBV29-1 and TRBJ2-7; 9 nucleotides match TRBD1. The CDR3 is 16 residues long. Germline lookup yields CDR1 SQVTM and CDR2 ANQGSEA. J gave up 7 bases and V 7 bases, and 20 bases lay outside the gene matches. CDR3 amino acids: CSAALTGGAPGSEQYF. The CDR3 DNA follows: TGCAGCGCGGCCCTGACAGGGGGTGCCCCTGGGAGTGAGCAGTACTTC.

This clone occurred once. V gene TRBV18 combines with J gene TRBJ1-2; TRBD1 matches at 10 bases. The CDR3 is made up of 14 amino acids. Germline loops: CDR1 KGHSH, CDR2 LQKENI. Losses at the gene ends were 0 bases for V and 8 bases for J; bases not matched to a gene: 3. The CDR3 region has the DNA TGTGCCAGCTCACCACCCGACAGGGGGCTAGGCTACACCTTC. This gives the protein CASSPPDRGLGYTF.

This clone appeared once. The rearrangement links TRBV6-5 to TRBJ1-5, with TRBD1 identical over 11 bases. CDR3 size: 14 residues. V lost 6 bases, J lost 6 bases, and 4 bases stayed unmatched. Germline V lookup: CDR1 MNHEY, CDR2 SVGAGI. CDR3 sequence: CASSGTGGTQPQHF. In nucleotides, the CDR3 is TGTGCCAGCAGCGGGACAGGGGGGACTCAGCCCCAGCATTTT.

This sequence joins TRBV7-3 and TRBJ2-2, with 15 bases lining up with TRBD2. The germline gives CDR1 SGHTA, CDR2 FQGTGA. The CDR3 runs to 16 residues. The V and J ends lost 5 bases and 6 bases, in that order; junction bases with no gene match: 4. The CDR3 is CASSRTSGRGAGELFF. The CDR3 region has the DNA TGTGCCAGCAGCCGGACTAGCGGGAGGGGTGCCGGGGAGCTGTTTTTT. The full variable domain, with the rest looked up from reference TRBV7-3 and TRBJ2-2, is GAGVSQTPSNKVTEKGKYVELRCDPISGHTALYWYRQSLGQGPEFLIYFQGTGAADDSGLPNDRFFAVRPEGSVSTLKIQRTERGDSAVYLCASSRTSGRGAGELFFGEGSRLTVL.

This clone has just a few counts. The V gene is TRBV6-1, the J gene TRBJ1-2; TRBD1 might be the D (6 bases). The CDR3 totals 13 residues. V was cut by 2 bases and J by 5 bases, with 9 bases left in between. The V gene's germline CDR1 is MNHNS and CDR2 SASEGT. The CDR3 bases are TGTGCCAGCAGTGAAAGGGGGGGGTATGGCTACACCTTC. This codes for CASSERGGYGYTF.

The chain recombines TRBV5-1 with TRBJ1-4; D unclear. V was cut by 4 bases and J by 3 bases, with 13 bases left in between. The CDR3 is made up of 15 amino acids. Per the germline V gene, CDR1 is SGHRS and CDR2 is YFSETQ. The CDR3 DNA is TGCGCCAGCAGCCCATCAGGAACGGCTAATGAAAAACTGTTTTTT. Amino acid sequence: CASSPSGTANEKLFF. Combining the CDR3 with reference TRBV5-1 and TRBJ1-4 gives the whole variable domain KAGVTQTPRYLIKTRGQQVTLSCSPISGHRSVSWYQQTPGQGLQFLFEYFSETQRNKGNFPGRFSGRQFSNSRSEMNVSTLELGDSALYLCASSPSGTANEKLFFGSGTQLSVL.

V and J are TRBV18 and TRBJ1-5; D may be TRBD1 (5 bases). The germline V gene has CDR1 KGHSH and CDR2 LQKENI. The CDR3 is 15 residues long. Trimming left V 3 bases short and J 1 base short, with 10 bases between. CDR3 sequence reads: CASSPTSGSNQPQHF. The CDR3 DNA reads TGTGCCAGCTCACCCACATCAGGGAGCAATCAGCCCCAGCATTTT.

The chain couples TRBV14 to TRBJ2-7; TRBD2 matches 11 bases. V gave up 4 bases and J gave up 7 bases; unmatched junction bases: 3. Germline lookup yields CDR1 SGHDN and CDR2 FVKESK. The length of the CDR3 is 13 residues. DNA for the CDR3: TGTGCCAGCAGCCTCTTAGCGGGAGGGGAGCAGTACTTC. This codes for CASSLLAGGEQYF.

For the CDR3, the DNA is TGCGCCAGCAGCCAAGATGGGACAGGCGTTTATTCACCCCTCCACTTT. Its protein product is CASSQDGTGVYSPLHF. The chain joins TRBV4-3 to TRBJ1-6; 8 nucleotides line up with TRBD1. In germline, CDR1 is LGHNA, CDR2 YSLEER. J lost 8 bases, V lost 0 bases, and 6 bases had no gene match. This CDR3 has 16 amino acids.

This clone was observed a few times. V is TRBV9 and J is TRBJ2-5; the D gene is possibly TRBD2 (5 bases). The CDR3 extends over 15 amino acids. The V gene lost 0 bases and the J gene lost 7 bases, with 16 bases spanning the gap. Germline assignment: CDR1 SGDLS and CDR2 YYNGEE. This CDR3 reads CASSVAVGDVGTQYF. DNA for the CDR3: TGTGCCAGCAGCGTAGCTGTCGGGGATGTGGGGACCCAGTACTTC.

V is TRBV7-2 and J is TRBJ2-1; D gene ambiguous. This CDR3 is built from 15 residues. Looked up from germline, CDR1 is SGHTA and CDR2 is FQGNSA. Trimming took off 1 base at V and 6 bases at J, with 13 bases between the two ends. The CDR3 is CASSLGAPAVNEQFF. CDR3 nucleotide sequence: TGTGCCAGCAGCTTAGGGGCACCCGCTGTCAATGAGCAGTTCTTC. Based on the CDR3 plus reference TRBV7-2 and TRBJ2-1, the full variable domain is GAGVSQSPSNKVTEKGKDVELRCDPISGHTALYWYRQSLGQGLEFLIYFQGNSAPDKSGLPSDRFSAERTGGSVSTLTIQRTQQEDSAVYLCASSLGAPAVNEQFFGPGTRLTVL.

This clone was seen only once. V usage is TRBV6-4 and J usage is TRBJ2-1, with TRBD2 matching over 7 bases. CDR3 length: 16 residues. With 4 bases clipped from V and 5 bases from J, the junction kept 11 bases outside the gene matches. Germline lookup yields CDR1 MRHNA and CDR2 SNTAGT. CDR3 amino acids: CASSAHPGTINNEQFF. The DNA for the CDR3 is TGTGCCAGCAGTGCACATCCCGGGACTATCAACAATGAGCAGTTCTTC.

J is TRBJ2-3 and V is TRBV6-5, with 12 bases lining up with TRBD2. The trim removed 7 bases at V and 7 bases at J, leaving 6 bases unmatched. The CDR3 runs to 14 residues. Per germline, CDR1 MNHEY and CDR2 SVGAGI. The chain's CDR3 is CASTPSGRAHTQYF. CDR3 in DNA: TGTGCCAGCACACCTAGCGGGAGGGCCCATACGCAGTATTTT.

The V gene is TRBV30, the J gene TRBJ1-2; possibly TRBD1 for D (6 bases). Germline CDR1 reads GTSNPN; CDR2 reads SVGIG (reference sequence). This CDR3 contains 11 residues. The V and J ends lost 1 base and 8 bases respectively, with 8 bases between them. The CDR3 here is CAWSGGTGYTF. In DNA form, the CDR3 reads TGTGCCTGGAGTGGGGGGACAGGCTACACCTTC.

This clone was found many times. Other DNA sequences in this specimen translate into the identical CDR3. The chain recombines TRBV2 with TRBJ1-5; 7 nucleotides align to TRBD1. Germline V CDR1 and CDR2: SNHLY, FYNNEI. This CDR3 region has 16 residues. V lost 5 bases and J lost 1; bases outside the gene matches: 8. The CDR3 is CASSSQGGRSNQPQHF. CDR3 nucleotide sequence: TGTGCCAGCAGTTCACAAGGGGGCCGAAGCAATCAGCCCCAGCATTTT.

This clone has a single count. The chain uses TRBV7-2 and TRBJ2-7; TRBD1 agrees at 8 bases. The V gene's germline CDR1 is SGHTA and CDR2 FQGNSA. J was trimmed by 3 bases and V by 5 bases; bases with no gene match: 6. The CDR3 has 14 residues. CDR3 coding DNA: TGTGCCAGCAGCGCCCGGGACAGGAGCTACGAGCAGTACTTC. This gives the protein CASSARDRSYEQYF.

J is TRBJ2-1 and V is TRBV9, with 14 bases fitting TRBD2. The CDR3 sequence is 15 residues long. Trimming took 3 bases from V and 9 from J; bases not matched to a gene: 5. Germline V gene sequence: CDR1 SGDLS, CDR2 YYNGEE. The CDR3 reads CASSAGTSGRGEQFF. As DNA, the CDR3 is TGTGCCAGCAGCGCCGGGACTAGCGGGAGAGGTGAGCAGTTCTTC.

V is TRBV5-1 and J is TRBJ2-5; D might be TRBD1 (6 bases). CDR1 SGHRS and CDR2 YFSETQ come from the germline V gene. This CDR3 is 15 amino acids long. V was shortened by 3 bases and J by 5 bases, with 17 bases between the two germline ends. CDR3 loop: CASSWLWGREETQYF. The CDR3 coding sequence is TGCGCCAGCAGCTGGCTCTGGGGGCGCGAGGAGACCCAGTACTTC.

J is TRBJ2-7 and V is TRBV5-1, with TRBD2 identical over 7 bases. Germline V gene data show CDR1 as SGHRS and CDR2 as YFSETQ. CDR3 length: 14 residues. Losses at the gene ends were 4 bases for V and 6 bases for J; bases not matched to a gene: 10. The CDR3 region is CASSPGLGRAEQYF. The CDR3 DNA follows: TGCGCCAGCAGCCCCGGACTAGGACGGGCCGAGCAGTACTTC.

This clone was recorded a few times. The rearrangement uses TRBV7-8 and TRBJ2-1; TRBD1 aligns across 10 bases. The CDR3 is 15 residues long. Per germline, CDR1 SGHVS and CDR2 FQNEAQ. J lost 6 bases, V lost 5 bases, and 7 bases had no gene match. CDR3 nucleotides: TGTGCCAGCAGCCGGCCGGGGACAGGGGTCAATGAGCAGTTCTTC. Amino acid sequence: CASSRPGTGVNEQFF.

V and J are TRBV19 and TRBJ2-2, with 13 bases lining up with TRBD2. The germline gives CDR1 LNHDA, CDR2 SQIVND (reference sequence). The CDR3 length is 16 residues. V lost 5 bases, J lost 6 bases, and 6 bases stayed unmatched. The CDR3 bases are TGTGCCAGTAGTCCCGGGACTAGCGGGACCTCCGGGGAGCTGTTTTTT. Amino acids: CASSPGTSGTSGELFF.

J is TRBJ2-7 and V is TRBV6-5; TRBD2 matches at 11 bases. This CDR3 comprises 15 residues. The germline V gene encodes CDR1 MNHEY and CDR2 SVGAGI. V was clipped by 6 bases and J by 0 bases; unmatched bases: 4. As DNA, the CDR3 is TGTGCCAGCAGCGAGGGACTAGCGGTCTCCTACGAGCAGTACTTC. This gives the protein CASSEGLAVSYEQYF.

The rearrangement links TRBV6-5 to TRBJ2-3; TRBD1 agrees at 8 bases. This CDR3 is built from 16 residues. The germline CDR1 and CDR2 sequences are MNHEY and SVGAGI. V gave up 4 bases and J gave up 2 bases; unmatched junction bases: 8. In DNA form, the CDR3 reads TGTGCCAGCAGTTTAGGGGGGACAGGAGACACAGATACGCAGTATTTT. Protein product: CASSLGGTGDTDTQYF.

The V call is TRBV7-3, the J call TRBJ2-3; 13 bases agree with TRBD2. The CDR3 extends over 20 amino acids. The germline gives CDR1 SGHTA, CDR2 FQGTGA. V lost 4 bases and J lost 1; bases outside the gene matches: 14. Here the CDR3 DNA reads TGTGCCAGCAGCTCCGTTGGGAGGACTAGCGGGAGAGTTGGCACAGATACGCAGTATTTT. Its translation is CASSSVGRTSGRVGTDTQYF.

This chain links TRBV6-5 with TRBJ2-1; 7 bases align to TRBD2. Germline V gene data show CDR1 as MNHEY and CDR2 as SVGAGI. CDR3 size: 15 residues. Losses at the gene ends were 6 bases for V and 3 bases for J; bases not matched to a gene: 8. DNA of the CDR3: TGTGCCAGCAGGTCGGGACTACCCAACTACAATGAGCAGTTCTTC. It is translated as CASRSGLPNYNEQFF.

CDR3 nucleotide sequence: TGTGCCAGCAGCTTGGACCGACTAGCCGGTTTGCAAGAGACCCAGTACTTC. As protein: CASSLDRLAGLQETQYF. The chain is built from TRBV5-6 and TRBJ2-5, with 7 bases aligning to TRBD2. The CDR3 consists of 17 residues. The germline V gene has CDR1 SGHDT and CDR2 YYEEEE. Unmatched junction bases numbered 10, after V lost 0 bases and J lost 2 bases.

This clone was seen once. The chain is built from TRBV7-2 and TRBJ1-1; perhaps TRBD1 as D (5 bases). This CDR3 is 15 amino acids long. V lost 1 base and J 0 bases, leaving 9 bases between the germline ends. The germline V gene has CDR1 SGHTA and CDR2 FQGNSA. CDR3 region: CASSLGPGMNTEAFF. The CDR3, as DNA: TGTGCCAGCAGCTTAGGTCCAGGGATGAACACTGAAGCTTTCTTT.

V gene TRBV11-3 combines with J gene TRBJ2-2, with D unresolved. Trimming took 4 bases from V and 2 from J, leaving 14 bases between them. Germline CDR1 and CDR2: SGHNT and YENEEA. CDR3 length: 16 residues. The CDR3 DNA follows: TGTGCCAGCAGCTCTCCAGTAGCTGCCAACACCGGGGAGCTGTTTTTT. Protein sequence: CASSSPVAANTGELFF. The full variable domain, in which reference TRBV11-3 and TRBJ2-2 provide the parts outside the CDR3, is EAGVVQSPRYKIIEKKQPVAFWCNPISGHNTLYWYLQNLGQGPELLIRYENEEAVDDSQLPKDRFSAERLKGVDSTLKIQPAELGDSAVYLCASSSPVAANTGELFFGEGSRLTVL.

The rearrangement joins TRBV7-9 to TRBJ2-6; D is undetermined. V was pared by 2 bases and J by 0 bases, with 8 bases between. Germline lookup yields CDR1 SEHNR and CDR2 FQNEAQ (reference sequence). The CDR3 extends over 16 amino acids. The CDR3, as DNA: TGTGCCAGCAGCTTAACCGCGAGCTCTGGGGCCAACGTCCTGACTTTC. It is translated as CASSLTASSGANVLTF.